This T cell receptor beta chain is drawn from a study of identical twins. One entry per CDR3 protein results from TCRdb running MiXCR on the 5' RACE reads. The sample carries some 460,000 distinct CDR3 sequences, approximately 15% recorded once. The CDR3 totals 13 residues. V was shortened by 0 bases and J by 6 bases, with 6 bases between the two germline ends. Germline V gene data show CDR1 as MNHEY and CDR2 as SVGEGT. In its sample, this clonotype was seen a few times. Another study also made use of these data, one on yellow fever vaccine responses in identical twins.

Sequenced sample: CD4+ T cells sorted from blood. The V and J genes are TRBV6-2 or TRBV6-3 and TRBJ2-1; D is uncertain. The clonotype was recovered from a woman younger than 35 in good health. Here the CDR3 reads CASSYSSANEQFF. DNA for the CDR3: TGTGCCAGCAGTTACTCGAGTGCCAATGAGCAGTTCTTC.